A single sample gave rise to the 6 T cell receptor beta chains below, sequenced in a study of shared clonotypes between healthy human individuals. TCRdb's table, derived via immunoSEQ multiplex PCR, lists solely in-frame clones and lacks some. The repertoire holds about 1 million clones, roughly 80% seen once, with 1.2% to 1.5% in the top ten. The sequenced sample consisted of memory CD4+ T cells sorted from blood. Subset of the sample: CD45RA-negative fraction. These receptors were collected from a man between 18 and 35 years old in good health.

The chain joins TRBV4-1 to TRBJ1-4; 9 bases are a match to TRBD1. The CDR3 contains 14 residues. Unmatched junction bases numbered 6, after V lost 9 bases and J lost 4 bases. The germline V gene encodes CDR1 MGHRA and CDR2 YSYEKL. CDR3 in DNA: TGCGCCAGTTTAGGACAGGGGTTTAATGAAAAACTGTTTTTT. This translates into CASLGQGFNEKLFF.

The CDR3 DNA follows: TGTGCCATCACCGGGACAGGGTACGAGCAGTACTTC. Translation: CAITGTGYEQYF. The gene calls are TRBV10-3 and TRBJ2-7; 9 bases are a match to TRBD1. Germline CDR1 is ENHRY and CDR2 is SYGVKD. This CDR3 contains 12 residues. V trimming: 7 bases; J trimming: 4 bases; junction bases outside the gene matches: 2.

The chain is built from TRBV29-1 and TRBJ2-7; 7 positions match TRBD1. CDR1 and CDR2 from the germline V gene are SQVTM and ANQGSEA. The CDR3 contains 12 residues. With 7 bases clipped from V and 6 bases from J, the junction kept 9 bases outside the gene matches. DNA for the CDR3: TGCAGCGCGAGACAGGGATGGGCCGAGCAGTACTTC. Translation: CSARQGWAEQYF.

This clone was recorded a few times. This specimen includes other DNA sequences encoding the same CDR3. This rearrangement joins TRBV6-6 to TRBJ2-7; D gene uncertain. The CDR3 is made up of 14 amino acids. Germline assignment: CDR1 MNHNY and CDR2 SVGAGI (reference sequence). Trimming removed 0 bases from V and 4 bases from J, with 10 bases in between. The CDR3 nucleotides are TGTGCCAGCAGTTACTCGGCAGGAGTATACGAGCAGTACTTC. Translated: CASSYSAGVYEQYF.

This chain uses TRBV28 with TRBJ2-7; 8 positions match TRBD1. With 7 bases clipped from V and 2 bases from J, the junction kept 10 bases outside the gene matches. The CDR3 sequence is 15 residues long. CDR1 is MDHEN, CDR2 SYDVKM, per germline. CDR3 coding DNA: TGTGCCAGCACCAATATCAGGGGGCCCCCCTACGAGCAGTACTTC. Protein product: CASTNIRGPPYEQYF.

This clone was observed a handful of times. V is TRBV7-2 and J is TRBJ1-2; maybe TRBD1 (6 bases). Germline lookup yields CDR1 SGHTA and CDR2 FQGNSA. The CDR3 runs to 13 residues. V lost 1 base, J lost 4 bases, and 7 bases lay in between. The CDR3 DNA sequence: TGTGCCAGCAGCTTAGGGGACATCTATGGCTACACCTTC. It translates to CASSLGDIYGYTF.